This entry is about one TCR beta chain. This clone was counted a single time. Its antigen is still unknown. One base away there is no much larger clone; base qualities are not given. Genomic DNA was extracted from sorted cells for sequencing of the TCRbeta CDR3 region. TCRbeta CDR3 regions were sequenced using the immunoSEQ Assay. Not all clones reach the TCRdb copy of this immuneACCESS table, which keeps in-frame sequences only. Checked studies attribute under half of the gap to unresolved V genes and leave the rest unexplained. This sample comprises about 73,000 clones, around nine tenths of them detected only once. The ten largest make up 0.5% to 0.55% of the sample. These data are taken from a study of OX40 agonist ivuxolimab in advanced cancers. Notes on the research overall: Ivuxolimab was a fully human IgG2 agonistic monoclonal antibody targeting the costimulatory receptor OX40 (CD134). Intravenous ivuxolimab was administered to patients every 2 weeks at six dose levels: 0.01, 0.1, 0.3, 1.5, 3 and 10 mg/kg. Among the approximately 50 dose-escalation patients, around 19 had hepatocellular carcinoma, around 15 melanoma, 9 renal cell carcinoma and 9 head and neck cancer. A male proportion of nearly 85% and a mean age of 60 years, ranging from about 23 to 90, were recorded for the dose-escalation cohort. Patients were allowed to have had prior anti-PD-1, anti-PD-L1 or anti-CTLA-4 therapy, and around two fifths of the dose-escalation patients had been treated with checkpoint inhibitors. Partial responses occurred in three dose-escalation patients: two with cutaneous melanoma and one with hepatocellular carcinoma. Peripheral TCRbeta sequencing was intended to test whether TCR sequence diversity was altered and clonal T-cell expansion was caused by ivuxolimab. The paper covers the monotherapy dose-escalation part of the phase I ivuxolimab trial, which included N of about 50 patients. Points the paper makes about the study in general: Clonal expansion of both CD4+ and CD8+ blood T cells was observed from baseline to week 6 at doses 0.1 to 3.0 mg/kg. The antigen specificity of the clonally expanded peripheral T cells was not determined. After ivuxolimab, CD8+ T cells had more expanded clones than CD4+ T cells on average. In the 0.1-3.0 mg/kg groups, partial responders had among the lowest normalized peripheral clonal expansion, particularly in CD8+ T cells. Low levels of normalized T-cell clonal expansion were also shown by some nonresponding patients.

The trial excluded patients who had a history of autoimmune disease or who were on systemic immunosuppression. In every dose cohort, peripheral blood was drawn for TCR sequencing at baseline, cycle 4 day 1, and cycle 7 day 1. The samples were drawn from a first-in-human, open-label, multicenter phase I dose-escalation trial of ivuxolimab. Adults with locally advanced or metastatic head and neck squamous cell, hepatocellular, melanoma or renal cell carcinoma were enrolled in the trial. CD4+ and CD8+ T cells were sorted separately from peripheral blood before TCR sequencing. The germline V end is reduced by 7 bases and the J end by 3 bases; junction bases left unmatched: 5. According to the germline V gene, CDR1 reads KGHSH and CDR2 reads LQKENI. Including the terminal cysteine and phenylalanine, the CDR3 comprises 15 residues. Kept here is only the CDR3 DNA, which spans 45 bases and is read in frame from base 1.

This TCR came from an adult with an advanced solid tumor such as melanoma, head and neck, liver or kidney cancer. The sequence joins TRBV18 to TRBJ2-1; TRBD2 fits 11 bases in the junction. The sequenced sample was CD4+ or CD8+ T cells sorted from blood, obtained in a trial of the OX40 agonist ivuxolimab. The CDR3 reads CASLPTSGDYNEQFF. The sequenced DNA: TGTGCCAGCTTACCGACTAGCGGGGACTACAATGAGCAGTTCTTC.